The T cell receptor (beta chain) under discussion was sequenced for a study of CD8+ T cells in alopecia areata. For the study at large: In an open-label trial, patients got 5 to 10 mg tofacitinib twice daily.

Regarding this clone: Its target is unknown.

Specified treatment: oral pan-JAK inhibitor, 5-10 mg twice daily. The CDR3 length is 14 residues. The V segment lost 5 bases and the J segment 4 bases; nucleotides outside the gene matches: 10. Germline-derived CDR1 and CDR2 are SQVTM and ANQGSEA. RNA extraction and reverse transcription yielded cDNA as sequencing template. The assay was immunoSEQ multiplex PCR, and TCRdb's table has in-frame clones only and misses some. The sample has about 100,000 clones, just under 60% seen once. The study, taken as a whole, reports: Lesional scalp exceeded normal scalp in clonality, especially in alopecia totalis/universalis. Tofacitinib significantly reduced both scalp clonality and expanded CD8+ clones among the top 100.

The clonotype originates from a human donor with alopecia areata. The chain carries TRBV29-1 and TRBJ1-2, with 7 bases aligning to TRBD1. Sequenced here: CD8+ T cells sorted from blood, sampled at week 56, from a patient treated with tofacitinib. CDR3 region: CSVPPGTDRYGYTF. The CDR3 coding sequence is TGCAGCGTTCCCCCCGGGACAGACCGCTATGGCTACACCTTC. Full variable domain (outside the CDR3, taken from reference TRBV29-1 and TRBJ1-2): SAVISQKPSRDICQRGTSLTIQCQVDSQVTMMFWYRQQPGQSLTLIATANQGSEATYESGFVIDKFPISRPNLTFSTLTVSNMSPEDSSIYLCSVPPGTDRYGYTFGSGTRLTVV.